Included here is one T cell receptor (beta chain) sequence, with context. Source study methods: Amplification of reference gene primers was used by the study to estimate nucleated cell counts. The protocol was immunoSEQ multiplex PCR, while the TCRdb copy is restricted to in-frame clones and leaves out a portion. V, J and clone size are taken as reported in that table, and D and trimming were inferred from the DNA itself. Of approximately 76,000 clones in the sample, 88% were seen once. These data are taken from a study of blood T cell repertoires in COVID-19. Across the whole study: Samples representing acute and convalescent COVID-19 were sourced from the United States, Italy and Spain. T cells, B-cell-depleted T cells, or PBMCs provided the cDNA or gDNA that served as material.

V dropped 8 bases and J dropped 6; count of bases not matched to a gene: 5. The CDR3 contains 13 residues. Germline lookup yields CDR1 LNHNV and CDR2 YYDKDF (reference sequence). The clonotype comes from a human donor in a cohort sampled during active COVID-19. Sequencing was done on a sample of peripheral blood. This sequence joins TRBV15 and TRBJ2-1; TRBD1 matches 9 bases. CDR3: CATRGTGTNEQFF. The DNA for the CDR3 is TGTGCCACCCGTGGGACAGGGACCAATGAGCAGTTCTTC.